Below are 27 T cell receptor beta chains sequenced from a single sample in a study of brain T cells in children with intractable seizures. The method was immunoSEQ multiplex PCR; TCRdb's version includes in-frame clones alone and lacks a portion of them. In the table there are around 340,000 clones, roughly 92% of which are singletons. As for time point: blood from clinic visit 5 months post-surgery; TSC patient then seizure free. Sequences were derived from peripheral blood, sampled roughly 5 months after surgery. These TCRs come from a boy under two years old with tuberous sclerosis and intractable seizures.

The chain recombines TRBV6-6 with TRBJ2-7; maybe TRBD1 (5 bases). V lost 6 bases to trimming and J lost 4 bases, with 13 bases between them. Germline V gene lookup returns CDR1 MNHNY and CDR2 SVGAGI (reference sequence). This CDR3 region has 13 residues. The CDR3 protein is CASRNRDSYEQYF. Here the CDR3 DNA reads TGTGCCAGCAGGAACCGCGACAGTTACGAGCAGTACTTC.

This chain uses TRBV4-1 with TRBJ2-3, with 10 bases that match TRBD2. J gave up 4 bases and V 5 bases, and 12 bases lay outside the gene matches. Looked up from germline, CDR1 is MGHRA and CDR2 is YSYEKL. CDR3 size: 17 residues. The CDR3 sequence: CASSSGTSAGRADTQYF. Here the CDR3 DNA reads TGCGCCAGCAGCTCCGGGACTAGCGCTGGTCGGGCAGATACGCAGTATTTT.

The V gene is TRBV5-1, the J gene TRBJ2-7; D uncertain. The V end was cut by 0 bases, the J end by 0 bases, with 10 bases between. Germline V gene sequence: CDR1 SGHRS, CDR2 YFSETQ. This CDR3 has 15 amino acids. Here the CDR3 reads CASSLDGPSSYEQYF. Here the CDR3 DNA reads TGCGCCAGCAGCTTGGATGGCCCGAGCTCCTACGAGCAGTACTTC.

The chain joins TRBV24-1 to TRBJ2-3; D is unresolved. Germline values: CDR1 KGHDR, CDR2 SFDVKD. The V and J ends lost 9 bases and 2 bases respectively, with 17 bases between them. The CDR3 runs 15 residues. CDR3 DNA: TGTGCCACCCCCTTAAAGAACAGCCTCACAGATACGCAGTATTTT. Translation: CATPLKNSLTDTQYF.

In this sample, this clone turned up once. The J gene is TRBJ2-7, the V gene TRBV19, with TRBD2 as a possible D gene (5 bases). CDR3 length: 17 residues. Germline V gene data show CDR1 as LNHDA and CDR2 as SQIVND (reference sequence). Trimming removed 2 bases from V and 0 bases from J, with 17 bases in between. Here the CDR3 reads CASSIKVGNSHSYEQYF. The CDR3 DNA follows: TGTGCCAGTAGTATAAAGGTCGGGAACTCTCACTCCTACGAGCAGTACTTC.

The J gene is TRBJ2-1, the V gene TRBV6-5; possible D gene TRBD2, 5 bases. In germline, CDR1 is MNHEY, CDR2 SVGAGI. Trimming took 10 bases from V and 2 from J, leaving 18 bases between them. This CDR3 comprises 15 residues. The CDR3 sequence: CATKWSPGAYNEQFF. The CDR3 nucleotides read TGTGCCACTAAGTGGAGCCCCGGGGCCTACAATGAGCAGTTCTTC.

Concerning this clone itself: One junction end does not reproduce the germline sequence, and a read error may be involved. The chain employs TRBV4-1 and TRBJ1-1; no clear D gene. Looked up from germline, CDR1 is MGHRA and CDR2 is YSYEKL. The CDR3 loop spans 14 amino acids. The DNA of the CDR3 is TGCGCCAGCACCCAAGTCCCCGGCGGCACTGAAGCTTTCTTT. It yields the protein CASTQVPGGTEAFF.

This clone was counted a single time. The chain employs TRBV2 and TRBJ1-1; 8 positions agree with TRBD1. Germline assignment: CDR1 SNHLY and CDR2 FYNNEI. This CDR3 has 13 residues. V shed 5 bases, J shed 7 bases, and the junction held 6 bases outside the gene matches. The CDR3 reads CASSTRTGIEAFF. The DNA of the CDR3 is TGTGCCAGCAGTACAAGGACAGGGATTGAAGCTTTCTTT.

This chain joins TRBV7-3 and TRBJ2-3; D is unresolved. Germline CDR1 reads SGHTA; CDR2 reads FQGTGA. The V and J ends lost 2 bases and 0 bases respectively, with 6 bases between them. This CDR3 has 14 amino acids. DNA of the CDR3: TGTGCCAGCAGCTTACTACATAGCACAGATACGCAGTATTTT. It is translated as CASSLLHSTDTQYF.

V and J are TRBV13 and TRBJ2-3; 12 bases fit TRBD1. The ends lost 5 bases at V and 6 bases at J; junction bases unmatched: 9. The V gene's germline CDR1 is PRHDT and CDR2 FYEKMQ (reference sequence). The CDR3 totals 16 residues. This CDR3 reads CASSPTGTGGRDTQYF. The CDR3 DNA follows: TGTGCCAGCAGCCCAACCGGGACAGGGGGCAGGGATACGCAGTATTTT.

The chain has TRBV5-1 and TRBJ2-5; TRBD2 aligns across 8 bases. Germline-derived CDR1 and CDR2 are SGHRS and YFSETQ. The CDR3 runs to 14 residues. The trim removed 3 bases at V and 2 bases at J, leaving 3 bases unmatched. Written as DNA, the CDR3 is TGCGCCAGCAGCTGGGGGACTAGTCAAGAGACCCAGTACTTC. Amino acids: CASSWGTSQETQYF.

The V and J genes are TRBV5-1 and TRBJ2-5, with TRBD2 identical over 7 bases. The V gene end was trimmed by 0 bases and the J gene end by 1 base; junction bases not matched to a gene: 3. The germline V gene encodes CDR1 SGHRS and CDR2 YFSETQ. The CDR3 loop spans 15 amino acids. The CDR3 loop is CASSLGGSSQETQYF. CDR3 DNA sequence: TGCGCCAGCAGCTTGGGCGGGAGTTCCCAAGAGACCCAGTACTTC.

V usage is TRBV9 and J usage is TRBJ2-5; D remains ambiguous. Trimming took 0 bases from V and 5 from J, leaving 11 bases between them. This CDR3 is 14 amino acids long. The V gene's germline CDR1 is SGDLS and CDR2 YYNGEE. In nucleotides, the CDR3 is TGTGCCAGCAGCGTAGATCCTAGTGCTGAGACCCAGTACTTC. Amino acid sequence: CASSVDPSAETQYF.

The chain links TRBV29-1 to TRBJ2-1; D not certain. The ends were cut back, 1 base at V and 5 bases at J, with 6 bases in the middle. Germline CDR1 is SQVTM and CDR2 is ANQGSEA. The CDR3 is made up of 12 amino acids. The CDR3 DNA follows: TGCAGCGTTGAAGGGTTGGACAATGAGCAGTTCTTC. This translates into CSVEGLDNEQFF.

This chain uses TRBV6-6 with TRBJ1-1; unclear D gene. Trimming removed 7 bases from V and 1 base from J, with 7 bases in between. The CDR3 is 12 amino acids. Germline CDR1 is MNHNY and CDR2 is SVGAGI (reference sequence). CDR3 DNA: TGTGCCAGCAAGGACGAGAACACTGAAGCTTTCTTT. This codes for CASKDENTEAFF.

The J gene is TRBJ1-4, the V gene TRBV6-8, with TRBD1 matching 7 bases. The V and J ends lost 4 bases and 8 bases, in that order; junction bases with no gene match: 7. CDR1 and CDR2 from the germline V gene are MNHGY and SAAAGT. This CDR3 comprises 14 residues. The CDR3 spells CASSLGTVKEKLFF. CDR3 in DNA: TGTGCCAGCAGTTTAGGGACAGTGAAAGAAAAACTGTTTTTT.

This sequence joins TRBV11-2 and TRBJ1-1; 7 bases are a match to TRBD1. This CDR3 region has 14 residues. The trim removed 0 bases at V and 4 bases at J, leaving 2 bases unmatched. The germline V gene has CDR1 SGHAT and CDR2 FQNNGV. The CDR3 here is CASSLDKGATEAFF. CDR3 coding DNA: TGTGCCAGCAGCTTAGATAAGGGGGCCACTGAAGCTTTCTTT.

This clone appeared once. Here the CDR3 DNA reads TGTGCCAGTCGACTTACCGGGAGCCCATATAGCAATCAGCCCCAGCATTTT. It is translated as CASRLTGSPYSNQPQHF. The chain uses TRBV19 and TRBJ1-5, with D unclear. The CDR3 is made up of 17 amino acids. Germline V CDR1 and CDR2: LNHDA, SQIVND (reference sequence). Trimming took 8 bases from V and 0 from J, leaving 20 bases between them.

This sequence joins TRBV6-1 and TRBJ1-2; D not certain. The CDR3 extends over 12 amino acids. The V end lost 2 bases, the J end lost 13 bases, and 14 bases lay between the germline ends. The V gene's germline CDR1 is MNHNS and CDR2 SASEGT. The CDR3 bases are TGTGCCAGCAGTGAATTACGCGCAGGAGGCACCTTC. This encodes CASSELRAGGTF.

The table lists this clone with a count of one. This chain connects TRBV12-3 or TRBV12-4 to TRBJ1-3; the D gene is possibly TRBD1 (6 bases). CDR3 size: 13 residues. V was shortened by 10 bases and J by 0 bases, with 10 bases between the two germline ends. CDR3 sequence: CAIRDNSGNTIYF. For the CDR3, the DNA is TGTGCCATCCGGGACAACTCTGGAAACACCATATATTTT.

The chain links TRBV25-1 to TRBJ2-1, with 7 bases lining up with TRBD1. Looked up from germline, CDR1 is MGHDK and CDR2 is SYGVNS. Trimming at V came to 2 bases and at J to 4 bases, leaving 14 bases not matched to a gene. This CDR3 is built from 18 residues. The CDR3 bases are TGTGCCAGCAGTGAAAGGGGGCCTCTACCACCCTTTTACAATGAGCAGTTCTTC. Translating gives CASSERGPLPPFYNEQFF.

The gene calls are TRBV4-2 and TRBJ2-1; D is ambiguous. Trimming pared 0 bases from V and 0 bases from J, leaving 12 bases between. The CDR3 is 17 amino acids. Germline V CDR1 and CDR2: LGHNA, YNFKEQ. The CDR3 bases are TGTGCCAGCAGCCAAGATTCTGAGCGCGGCTCCTACAATGAGCAGTTCTTC. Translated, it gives CASSQDSERGSYNEQFF.

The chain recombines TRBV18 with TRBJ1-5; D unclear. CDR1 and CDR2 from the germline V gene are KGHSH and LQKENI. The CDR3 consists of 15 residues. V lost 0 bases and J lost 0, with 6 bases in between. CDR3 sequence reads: CASSPPVHSNQPQHF. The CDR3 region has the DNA TGTGCCAGCTCACCACCGGTACATAGCAATCAGCCCCAGCATTTT.

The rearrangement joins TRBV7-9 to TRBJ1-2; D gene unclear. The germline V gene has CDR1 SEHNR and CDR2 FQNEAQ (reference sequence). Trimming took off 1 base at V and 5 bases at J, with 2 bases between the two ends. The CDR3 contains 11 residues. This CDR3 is CASSLVYGYTF. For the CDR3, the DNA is TGTGCCAGCAGCTTAGTTTATGGCTACACCTTC. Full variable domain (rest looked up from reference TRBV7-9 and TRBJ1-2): DTGVSQNPRHKITKRGQNVTFRCDPISEHNRLYWYRQTLGQGPEFLTYFQNEAQLEKSRLLSDRFSAERPKGSFSTLEIQRTEQGDSAMYLCASSLVYGYTFGSGTRLTVV.

Here the CDR3 reads CASSNSSGLYEQYF. CDR3 DNA sequence: TGTGCCAGCAGCAACAGTAGCGGACTATACGAGCAGTACTTC. V gene TRBV7-9 combines with J gene TRBJ2-7; tentative D call: TRBD2 (6 bases). Germline values: CDR1 SEHNR, CDR2 FQNEAQ (reference sequence). The CDR3 loop spans 14 amino acids. The V end lost 5 bases, the J end lost 4 bases, and 15 bases lay between the germline ends.

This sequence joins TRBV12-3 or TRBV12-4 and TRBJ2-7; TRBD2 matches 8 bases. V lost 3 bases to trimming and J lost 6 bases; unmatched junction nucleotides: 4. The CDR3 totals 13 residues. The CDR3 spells CASSFGGASEQYF. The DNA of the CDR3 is TGTGCCAGCAGTTTCGGGGGGGCCAGCGAGCAGTACTTC.

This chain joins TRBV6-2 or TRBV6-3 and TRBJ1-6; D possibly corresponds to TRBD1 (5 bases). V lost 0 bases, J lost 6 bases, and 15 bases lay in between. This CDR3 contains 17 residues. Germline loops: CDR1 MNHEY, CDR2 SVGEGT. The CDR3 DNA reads TGTGCCAGCAGTTACTCGGTCCCCGGGACTTTTAATTCACCCCTCCACTTT. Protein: CASSYSVPGTFNSPLHF.